The 7 T cell receptor beta chains in this list originate from one sample, sequenced in a study of T cell repertoires in cytomegalovirus infection. Via MiXCR, TCRdb re-called the reads, giving one row per CDR3 protein. Among some 400,000 distinct CDR3 sequences listed, 25% to 40% were seen once. The material sequenced was PBMCs. The receptor set was obtained from a human donor in good health (CMV status not recorded). Some clones in this sample may be carry-over from other donors' samples.

V and J are TRBV19 and TRBJ2-2; TRBD2 is a possible D gene (6 bases). The V gene lost 10 bases and the J gene lost 6 bases, with 21 bases spanning the gap. The length of the CDR3 is 15 residues. CDR1 is LNHDA and CDR2 is SQIVND in the germline V gene (reference sequence). CDR3 DNA: TGTGCCACGACCACCGGGGGAATAAAAGCCGGGGAGCTGTTTTTT. The encoded protein is CATTTGGIKAGELFF.

The chain has TRBV15 and TRBJ2-7; D not certain. From germline, CDR1 is LNHNV and CDR2 YYDKDF (reference sequence). This CDR3 is 13 amino acids long. The V gene lost 4 bases and the J gene lost 2 bases, with 9 bases spanning the gap. The CDR3 spells CATSTVTTYEQYF. In DNA form, the CDR3 reads TGTGCCACCAGCACCGTCACGACCTACGAGCAGTACTTC.

There are many counts of this clonotype. The rearrangement links TRBV7-2 to TRBJ2-5, with 9 bases matching TRBD2. CDR3 length: 13 residues. V lost 5 bases, J lost 5 bases, and 3 bases stayed unmatched. Germline V gene sequence: CDR1 SGHTA, CDR2 FQGNSA. CDR3 sequence (DNA): TGTGCCAGCAGCAAAGCGGGGGGCGAGACCCAGTACTTC. It codes for CASSKAGGETQYF.

This clonotype showed up just a few times. The chain is built from TRBV28 and TRBJ2-7; D is undetermined. There are 13 residues in the CDR3. V dropped 6 bases and J dropped 9 bases, with 18 bases sitting between them. From germline, CDR1 is MDHEN and CDR2 SYDVKM. DNA for the CDR3: TGTGCCAGCAGAAAGGACGGCCCATCCTGGCAGTACTTC. Its translation is CASRKDGPSWQYF.

This clonotype has only a few counts. CDR3 bases: TGCAGTGCTCCGGGACAGGCGAACTATGGCTACACCTTC. Encoded protein: CSAPGQANYGYTF. The chain couples TRBV20-1 to TRBJ1-2; 8 nucleotides agree with TRBD1. CDR3 length equals 13 residues. Trimming cost V 5 bases and J 2 bases; bases outside gene matches: 4. CDR1 and CDR2 from the germline V gene are DFQATT and SNEGSKA (reference sequence).

This chain connects TRBV12-3 or TRBV12-4 to TRBJ1-2; no firm D call. Trimming left V 5 bases short and J 4 bases short, with 14 bases between. CDR3 length: 14 residues. The CDR3 reads CASSTRGVPYGYTF. The CDR3 bases are TGTGCCAGCAGTACCCGTGGGGTCCCCTATGGCTACACCTTC.

There are a few counts of this clonotype. J is TRBJ2-7 and V is TRBV19; the D gene is possibly TRBD1 (6 bases). This CDR3 comprises 13 residues. The germline V and J ends were trimmed by 3 bases and 4 bases, with 10 bases remaining between them. CDR1 and CDR2 from the germline V gene are LNHDA and SQIVND (reference sequence). DNA for the CDR3: TGTGCCAGTAGTATCTCGACAGGTTACGAGCAGTACTTC. This sequence encodes CASSISTGYEQYF.